Presented here are 19 T cell receptor beta chains from one specimen sequenced in a study of blood T cell repertoires in COVID-19. Some clones are missing from TCRdb's copy, which holds only in-frame ones; the method was immunoSEQ multiplex PCR. The table shows 85,000 to 120,000 clones, with 78% occurring only once. Sequenced material: peripheral blood. These receptors were collected from a man in his 60s with active or convalescent COVID-19.

The chain has TRBV7-2 and TRBJ2-3; TRBD2 aligns across 14 bases. Losses at the gene ends were 7 bases for V and 11 bases for J; bases not matched to a gene: 14. CDR1 is SGHTA, CDR2 FQGNSA, per germline. The CDR3 consists of 16 residues. CDR3 region: CASTVPLGTSGSVQYF. CDR3 in DNA: TGTGCCAGCACCGTTCCACTCGGGACTAGCGGGAGTGTGCAGTATTTT.

The chain links TRBV3-1 (or the pseudogene TRBV3-2) to TRBJ1-2; D gene unclear. V was cut by 1 base and J by 1 base, with 10 bases left in between. The germline V gene encodes CDR1 LGHDT and CDR2 YNNKEL (reference sequence). This CDR3 region has 15 residues. Written as DNA, the CDR3 is TGTGCCAGCAGCCAAGTAGATACCCTTAACTATGGCTACACCTTC. It yields the protein CASSQVDTLNYGYTF.

The chain links TRBV10-3 to TRBJ2-5, with TRBD1 as a possible D gene (5 bases). This CDR3 contains 13 residues. Germline CDR1 is ENHRY and CDR2 is SYGVKD. Trimming shortened V by 2 bases and J by 1 base, and 5 bases separated the two germline ends. The CDR3 is CAISEQGQETQYF. The CDR3, as DNA: TGTGCCATCAGTGAGCAGGGCCAAGAGACCCAGTACTTC.

The chain has TRBV2 and TRBJ1-2, with D possibly being TRBD1 (5 bases). This CDR3 has 12 residues. From germline, CDR1 is SNHLY and CDR2 FYNNEI. The ends were cut back, 4 bases at V and 4 bases at J, with 7 bases in the middle. CDR3 protein: CASSGQIYGYTF. The CDR3 DNA is TGTGCCAGCAGTGGACAGATCTATGGCTACACCTTC.

This clone was detected once. The J gene is TRBJ2-7, the V gene TRBV9; perhaps TRBD2 as D (5 bases). V lost 0 bases and J 5 bases, leaving 9 bases between the germline ends. CDR3 length: 13 amino acids. CDR1 and CDR2 (germline): SGDLS, YYNGEE. The CDR3 loop is CASSVESGHEQYF. DNA for the CDR3: TGTGCCAGCAGCGTAGAAAGCGGCCACGAGCAGTACTTC.

The chain couples TRBV19 to TRBJ1-5; 12 bases agree with TRBD1. The V gene's germline CDR1 is LNHDA and CDR2 SQIVND (reference sequence). The CDR3 spans 16 residues. V lost 5 bases and J lost 9; bases outside the gene matches: 11. The CDR3 DNA sequence: TGTGCCAGTAGTCCCACGGGACAGGGGGCGCGAGGGCCCCAGCATTTT. Encoded protein: CASSPTGQGARGPQHF.

The chain recombines TRBV7-7 with TRBJ2-1; 7 positions agree with TRBD1. CDR3 length equals 15 residues. Per germline, CDR1 SSHAT and CDR2 FNYEAQ (reference sequence). J was trimmed by 4 bases and V by 1 base; bases with no gene match: 4. CDR3 amino acids: CASSLGQGRYNEQFF. The CDR3 DNA reads as TGTGCCAGCAGCTTAGGACAGGGTAGATACAATGAGCAGTTCTTC.

This chain links TRBV11-2 with TRBJ1-3, with 7 bases matching TRBD1. Trimming cost V 5 bases and J 1 base; bases outside gene matches: 2. Germline V gene lookup returns CDR1 SGHAT and CDR2 FQNNGV. This CDR3 has 14 amino acids. The CDR3 DNA follows: TGTGCCAGCAGCCCGACAGGGTCTGGAAACACCATATATTTT. It specifies CASSPTGSGNTIYF.

The CDR3 loop is CASSYPGTGATDTQYF. The CDR3 nucleotides are TGTGCCAGCAGCTACCCCGGGACAGGGGCCACAGATACGCAGTATTTT. The chain uses TRBV5-4 and TRBJ2-3; TRBD1 aligns across 10 bases. The CDR3 has 16 residues. Trimming cost V 3 bases and J 2 bases; bases outside gene matches: 6. The germline CDR1 and CDR2 sequences are SGHNT and YYREEE (reference sequence).

The chain has TRBV30 and TRBJ1-1; the match to TRBD1 covers 7 bases. The V segment lost 2 bases and the J segment 3 bases; nucleotides outside the gene matches: 0. Germline assignment: CDR1 GTSNPN and CDR2 SVGIG (reference sequence). This CDR3 spans 12 amino acids. The CDR3 is CAWSQGDTEAFF. In DNA form, the CDR3 reads TGTGCCTGGAGTCAGGGGGACACTGAAGCTTTCTTT.

The V and J genes are TRBV7-2 and TRBJ2-1; the match to TRBD2 covers 10 bases. This CDR3 contains 15 residues. CDR1 and CDR2 from the germline V gene are SGHTA and FQGNSA. V shed 5 bases and J 7 bases; nucleotides not matched to a gene: 8. The CDR3 protein is CASSPGTSAGNEQFF. Here the CDR3 DNA reads TGTGCCAGCAGCCCGGGGACTAGCGCCGGGAATGAGCAGTTCTTC. The whole variable domain, filled in from reference TRBV7-2 and TRBJ2-1, reads GAGVSQSPSNKVTEKGKDVELRCDPISGHTALYWYRQSLGQGLEFLIYFQGNSAPDKSGLPSDRFSAERTGGSVSTLTIQRTQQEDSAVYLCASSPGTSAGNEQFFGPGTRLTVL.

V and J are TRBV5-4 and TRBJ2-5, with TRBD2 identical over 7 bases. CDR1 and CDR2 from the germline V gene are SGHNT and YYREEE (reference sequence). The V and J ends lost 4 bases and 0 bases, in that order; junction bases with no gene match: 9. This CDR3 has 16 residues. The CDR3 nucleotides are TGTGCCAGCAGCGCAAAACTAGCGAGGCACCAAGAGACCCAGTACTTC. Its translation is CASSAKLARHQETQYF. The entire variable domain, with the rest obtained from reference TRBV5-4 and TRBJ2-5, is as follows: ETGVTQSPTHLIKTRGQQVTLRCSSQSGHNTVSWYQQALGQGPQFIFQYYREEENGRGNFPPRFSGLQFPNYSSELNVNALELDDSALYLCASSAKLARHQETQYFGPGTRLLVL.

This sequence joins TRBV18 and TRBJ2-7; D is possibly TRBD1 (6 bases). This CDR3 spans 12 amino acids. CDR1 KGHSH and CDR2 LQKENI come from the germline V gene. Trimming pared 2 bases from V and 6 bases from J, leaving 8 bases between. The CDR3 sequence is CASSPGRGEQYF. In nucleotides, the CDR3 is TGTGCCAGCTCACCAGGCAGGGGCGAGCAGTACTTC.

J is TRBJ2-5 and V is TRBV12-3 or TRBV12-4; TRBD1 matches at 8 bases. Trimming cost V 4 bases and J 4 bases; bases outside gene matches: 2. CDR3 length: 13 residues. CDR3: CASSSGTGETQYF. CDR3 nucleotides: TGTGCCAGCAGTTCGGGGACAGGAGAGACCCAGTACTTC.

J is TRBJ2-1 and V is TRBV28, with 8 bases that match TRBD1. The CDR3 is 14 amino acids. CDR1 is MDHEN and CDR2 is SYDVKM in the germline V gene. V was pared by 5 bases and J by 7 bases, with 7 bases of the junction left unmatched. The CDR3 loop reads CASSPPRTGNEQFF. The DNA of the CDR3 is TGTGCCAGCAGTCCCCCCCGGACAGGGAATGAGCAGTTCTTC.

V and J are TRBV18 and TRBJ2-3; 10 nucleotides match TRBD2. Germline loops: CDR1 KGHSH, CDR2 LQKENI. After removal of 1 base from V and 2 bases from J, the junction contained 9 bases not matched to a gene. This CDR3 has 18 amino acids. The CDR3 DNA is TGTGCCAGCTCACCACTTTTTAGCGGGAGGTCCGACACAGATACGCAGTATTTT. Protein sequence: CASSPLFSGRSDTDTQYF.

The chain is built from TRBV5-1 and TRBJ2-3; 7 bases line up with TRBD1. The CDR3 is 18 amino acids. V lost 0 bases, J lost 4 bases, and 14 bases stayed unmatched. Germline V gives CDR1 SGHRS, CDR2 YFSETQ. The CDR3 here is CASSLAWTGDLTADTQYF. CDR3 in DNA: TGCGCCAGCAGCTTGGCTTGGACAGGAGACCTCACGGCAGATACGCAGTATTTT.

This chain connects TRBV7-8 to TRBJ1-5; TRBD1 aligns across 11 bases. The CDR3 is 17 amino acids. V trimming: 3 bases; J trimming: 7 bases; junction bases outside the gene matches: 11. Germline assignment: CDR1 SGHVS and CDR2 FQNEAQ. CDR3 in DNA: TGTGCCAGCAGCTTGAGGACAGGGGGCTTGGGAAGGCAGCCCCAGCATTTT. As protein: CASSLRTGGLGRQPQHF.

Written as DNA, the CDR3 is TGTGCCATCAGTGAACAGGACGTGGAGCAGTTCTTC. This codes for CAISEQDVEQFF. The chain links TRBV10-3 to TRBJ2-1; perhaps TRBD1 as D (5 bases). The CDR3 length is 12 residues. The germline V and J ends were trimmed by 3 bases and 10 bases, with 10 bases remaining between them. Germline CDR1 is ENHRY and CDR2 is SYGVKD.